The T cell receptor (beta chain) under discussion was sequenced for a study of shared clonotypes between healthy human individuals. Each cell subset's genomic DNA was divided evenly among several immunoSEQ plates. Per the study methods: Quality scores were absent from the junction-only immunoSEQ sequences, so filtering differed. Using immunoSEQ multiplex PCR, the repertoire was profiled, and TCRdb retains in-frame clones only, with some absent. For V, J and clone size, that table is used; D and trimming come from the DNA. Of over a million clones listed, around 97% are singletons. Worth noting for this clone: Its antigen remains unidentified.

Overall study findings and caveats: Only blood underwent sampling, and tissue repertoires likely differ. Rarefaction demonstrated incomplete sorted-subset sequencing despite large depth.

Germline V gene sequence: CDR1 SEHNR, CDR2 FQNEAQ (reference sequence). This CDR3 contains 16 residues. With 4 bases clipped from V and 3 bases from J, the junction kept 9 bases outside the gene matches. The sequence came from a man aged 25-45 years in good health. The genes are TRBV7-9 and TRBJ1-5; 7 nucleotides agree with TRBD1. Sequencing input: naive CD4+ T cells sorted from blood. The subset is: CD45RA+ positively selected. CDR3 protein: CASSSQGTLPNQPQHF. The CDR3 DNA follows: TGTGCCAGCAGCTCACAGGGGACATTACCCAATCAGCCCCAGCATTTT. Together with reference TRBV7-9 and TRBJ1-5, the CDR3 gives the full variable domain: DTGVSQNPRHKITKRGQNVTFRCDPISEHNRLYWYRQTLGQGPEFLTYFQNEAQLEKSRLLSDRFSAERPKGSFSTLEIQRTEQGDSAMYLCASSSQGTLPNQPQHFGDGTRLSIL.